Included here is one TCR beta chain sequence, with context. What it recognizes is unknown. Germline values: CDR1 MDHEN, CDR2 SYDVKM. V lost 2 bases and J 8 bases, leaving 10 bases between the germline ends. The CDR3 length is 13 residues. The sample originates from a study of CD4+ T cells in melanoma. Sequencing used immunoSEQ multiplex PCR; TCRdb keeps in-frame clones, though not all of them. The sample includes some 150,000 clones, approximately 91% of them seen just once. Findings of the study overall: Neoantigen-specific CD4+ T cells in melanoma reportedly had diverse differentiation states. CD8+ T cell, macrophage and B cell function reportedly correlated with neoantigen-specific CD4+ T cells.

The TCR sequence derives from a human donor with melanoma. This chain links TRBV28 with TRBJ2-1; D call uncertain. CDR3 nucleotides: TGTGCCAGCAGTTTACCCTTCGTCCATGAGCAGTTCTTC. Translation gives CASSLPFVHEQFF.